The 17 T cell receptor beta chains below come from one sample, sequenced in a study of regulatory T cells in long-lasting Graves disease. Sequencing libraries for TCR beta were prepared with iRepertoire HTBI primers and Arm-PCR of CDR3 regions. TCRdb redid the calling of the multiplex PCR reads with MiXCR, one entry per CDR3 protein. The table shows 400,000 to 650,000 distinct CDR3 sequences, with 15% to 20% occurring only once. Noted time point: newly diagnosed GD, antithyroid drugs for less than 3 months. Preparation of the TCR library used RNA extracted from PBMCs. In addition, the sample was reused for a study of T cells in Graves' hyperthyroidism and ophthalmopathy.

The specimen comprised peripheral blood mononuclear cells (PBMCs), sampled at new diagnosis, from a patient treated with antithyroid drugs. The receptors were gathered from a middle-aged woman with Graves disease.

This clonotype was seen ten or more times. J is TRBJ1-1 and V is TRBV7-8; tentative D call: TRBD1 (5 bases). The CDR3 runs to 16 residues. V was trimmed by 3 bases and J by 0 bases, leaving 14 bases between them. Per germline, CDR1 SGHVS and CDR2 FQNEAQ. The CDR3 here is CASSFDSGLMNTEAFF. CDR3 nucleotide sequence: TGTGCCAGCAGCTTCGACAGCGGTTTGATGAACACTGAAGCTTTCTTT.

This clonotype was observed at least ten times. V and J are TRBV19 and TRBJ1-2; 7 positions agree with TRBD1. CDR3 length equals 14 residues. CDR1 is LNHDA, CDR2 SQIVND, per germline (reference sequence). The junction had 10 bases not matched to a gene; V was cut back by 4 bases and J by 8 bases. The CDR3 protein is CASSRNTGEFGYTF. CDR3 in DNA: TGTGCCAGTAGTAGGAACACAGGGGAGTTCGGCTACACCTTC.

As regards this clonotype: A single base separates this from a much larger clone, so it may be a read error. This is likely a read error, given that the CDR3 carries no conserved phenylalanine or tryptophan at its end. The chain uses TRBV20-1 and TRBJ1-2, with D maybe TRBD1 (6 bases). Trimming removed 4 bases from V and 3 bases from J, with 9 bases in between. The CDR3 contains 12 residues. Germline CDR1 reads DFQATT; CDR2 reads SNEGSKA (reference sequence). The CDR3, as DNA: TGCAGTGCTACGGGGGCTGACTATGGCTACACCCTC. Translation: CSATGADYGYTL.

There are a few counts of this clonotype. A much larger clone differs from this one at a single base, so this may be a read error. This rearrangement joins TRBV2 to TRBJ1-1; D ambiguous. V shed 6 bases and J shed 1 base, with 15 bases lying between them. Germline lookup yields CDR1 SNHLY and CDR2 FYNNEI. This CDR3 has 15 residues. DNA for the CDR3: TGTGCCAGCAGGATGTCGTCGGGAACGAACACTGAAGCTTTCTTT. Protein sequence: CASRMSSGTNTEAFF.

The CDR3 is CASSLIAGGLVDTQYF. CDR3 in DNA: TGCGCCAGCAGCTTAATAGCGGGGGGGCTCGTAGATACGCAGTATTTT. The chain is built from TRBV5-1 and TRBJ2-3, with 11 bases aligning to TRBD2. The germline V gene has CDR1 SGHRS and CDR2 YFSETQ. The trim removed 2 bases at V and 5 bases at J, leaving 7 bases unmatched. CDR3 length: 16 residues.

This clonotype showed up many times. The rearrangement uses TRBV5-6 and TRBJ1-2; D unresolved. Deletions cut 2 bases from V and 8 bases from J, with 13 bases between. The CDR3 is 13 amino acids. Germline lookup yields CDR1 SGHDT and CDR2 YYEEEE. The CDR3 loop reads CASSFGGPGGYTF. CDR3 coding DNA: TGTGCCAGCAGCTTTGGTGGGCCAGGCGGCTACACCTTC.

V usage is TRBV20-1 and J usage is TRBJ2-7, with 11 bases lining up with TRBD2. The CDR3 consists of 15 residues. Germline lookup yields CDR1 DFQATT and CDR2 SNEGSKA (reference sequence). V was pared by 2 bases and J by 0 bases, with 3 bases of the junction left unmatched. In nucleotides, the CDR3 is TGCAGTGCTAGACGTGGACTAGCGGGCTCCTACGAGCAGTACTTC. Translation gives CSARRGLAGSYEQYF.

This clonotype was seen repeatedly, ten times or more. The chain joins TRBV18 to TRBJ1-1; no clear D. V dropped 0 bases and J dropped 1 base, with 9 bases sitting between them. CDR3 length: 15 amino acids. Germline V gives CDR1 KGHSH, CDR2 LQKENI. The CDR3 reads CASSPPRASNTEAFF. As DNA, the CDR3 is TGTGCCAGCTCACCACCGCGAGCTTCGAACACTGAAGCTTTCTTT.

This clonotype has just a few counts. DNA of the CDR3: TGCGCCAGCAGCTTGGTAGGGACTAGCGGGGGGGTATCAGATACGCAGTATTTT. It translates to CASSLVGTSGGVSDTQYF. V is TRBV5-1 and J is TRBJ2-3; the match to TRBD2 covers 16 bases. V was clipped by 0 bases and J by 4 bases; unmatched bases: 5. The CDR3 runs 18 residues. Germline V lookup: CDR1 SGHRS, CDR2 YFSETQ. The variable domain in full, completed from reference TRBV5-1 and TRBJ2-3, reads KAGVTQTPRYLIKTRGQQVTLSCSPISGHRSVSWYQQTPGQGLQFLFEYFSETQRNKGNFPGRFSGRQFSNSRSEMNVSTLELGDSALYLCASSLVGTSGGVSDTQYFGPGTRLTVL.

As for this clonotype: A junction end diverges from the germline sequence, so it may reflect a read error. The chain joins TRBV5-1 to TRBJ2-1, with unresolved D. The CDR3 length is 11 residues. CDR1 is SGHRS, CDR2 YFSETQ, per germline. The chain's CDR3 is CASSSNNKQFF. The CDR3 coding sequence is TGCGCCAGCAGCTCAAACAATAAGCAGTTCTTC. The whole variable domain, filled in from reference TRBV5-1 and TRBJ2-1, reads KAGVTQTPRYLIKTRGQQVTLSCSPISGHRSVSWYQQTPGQGLQFLFEYFSETQRNKGNFPGRFSGRQFSNSRSEMNVSTLELGDSALYLCASSSNNKQFFGPGTRLTVL.

This clonotype showed up just a few times. This CDR3 is CASSHPQAAKNIQYF. CDR3 nucleotides: TGCGCCAGCAGCCATCCCCAGGCGGCCAAAAACATTCAGTACTTC. The chain employs TRBV4-1 and TRBJ2-4; D gene unclear. This CDR3 is built from 15 residues. Germline-derived CDR1 and CDR2 are MGHRA and YSYEKL. With 3 bases removed from V and 1 base from J, the gap between germline ends came to 10 bases.

This clonotype showed up just once. The chain has TRBV12-3 or TRBV12-4 and TRBJ2-5, with TRBD2 matching 14 bases. This CDR3 is built from 17 residues. With V trimmed by 2 bases and J by 4 bases, 6 bases remained unmatched. Written as DNA, the CDR3 is TGTGCCAGCAGTTTAAGACTAGCGGGGGGGGTTGGAGAGACCCAGTACTTC. Translation gives CASSLRLAGGVGETQYF.

The sample holds many counts of this clonotype. The chain has TRBV28 and TRBJ2-5; weak D call: TRBD1 (6 bases). V was cut by 3 bases and J by 4 bases, with 12 bases left in between. CDR1 and CDR2 from the germline V gene are MDHEN and SYDVKM. The CDR3 spans 14 residues. The CDR3 loop is CASSLTGSVETQYF. The CDR3 DNA reads TGTGCCAGCAGTTTGACAGGCAGCGTAGAGACCCAGTACTTC.

J is TRBJ1-1 and V is TRBV18, with 7 bases matching TRBD1. The CDR3 is 15 residues long. Germline V gene sequence: CDR1 KGHSH, CDR2 LQKENI. V trimming: 1 base; J trimming: 1 base; junction bases outside the gene matches: 3. This CDR3 is CASSPQGASNTEAFF. Here the CDR3 DNA reads TGTGCCAGCTCACCACAGGGGGCTTCGAACACTGAAGCTTTCTTT.

A note on this clonotype: A read error may explain this, as a much larger clone is one base away. The rearrangement links TRBV6-2 or TRBV6-3 to TRBJ2-2; perhaps TRBD1 as D (5 bases). The CDR3 totals 14 residues. CDR1 MNHEY and CDR2 SVGEGT come from the germline V gene. Trimming shortened V by 8 bases and J by 2 bases, and 12 bases separated the two germline ends. CDR3 sequence (DNA): TGTGCCAGCCTCAGACAGAGTAACACCGGGGAGCTGTTTTTT. It yields the protein CASLRQSNTGELFF.

Ten or more counts support this clonotype. This rearrangement joins TRBV4-1 to TRBJ2-5, with D tentatively TRBD2 (5 bases). The CDR3 length is 16 residues. Germline V gene sequence: CDR1 MGHRA, CDR2 YSYEKL. The V gene lost 4 bases and the J gene lost 2 bases, with 17 bases spanning the gap. The CDR3 region is CASSLDGLRSQETQYF. Written as DNA, the CDR3 is TGCGCCAGCAGCCTAGACGGACTTAGATCGCAAGAGACCCAGTACTTC.

Ten or more counts support this clonotype. This rearrangement joins TRBV7-9 to TRBJ2-5; D possibly corresponds to TRBD2 (6 bases). The CDR3 contains 15 residues. CDR1 is SEHNR, CDR2 FQNEAQ, per germline (reference sequence). The V end lost 1 base, the J end lost 2 bases, and 11 bases lay between the germline ends. Here the CDR3 reads CASSLGGTPQETQYF. The CDR3 nucleotides read TGTGCCAGCAGCTTAGGCGGGACCCCACAAGAGACCCAGTACTTC. Supplemented by reference TRBV7-9 and TRBJ2-5, the full variable domain reads DTGVSQNPRHKITKRGQNVTFRCDPISEHNRLYWYRQTLGQGPEFLTYFQNEAQLEKSRLLSDRFSAERPKGSFSTLEIQRTEQGDSAMYLCASSLGGTPQETQYFGPGTRLLVL.